This TCR beta chain emerged from a study of early T cells in non-severe SARS-CoV-2 infection. General study findings and limits: VDJdb-based annotation leaned toward anti-spike CD8 responses and missed private and CD4 specificities.

The sample holds a few counts of this clonotype. Its matching antigen is unknown. Per germline, CDR1 SNHLY and CDR2 FYNNEI. V lost 5 bases and J lost 2, with 13 bases in between. The CDR3 spans 15 residues. The TCR library protocol attached unique molecular identifiers to the individual cDNA molecules. Using its own MiXCR run on the 5' RACE reads, TCRdb lists one record per CDR3 protein. The profile shows under 70,000 distinct CDR3 sequences, about 9.9% of them singletons. The sequence was collected from an adult who was a healthcare worker with PCR-confirmed SARS-CoV-2 infection or an uninfected control (not recorded which). Sequenced material: whole blood. The chain recombines TRBV2 with TRBJ1-3; maybe TRBD1 (5 bases). Here the CDR3 reads CASSILSGAGNTIYF. The CDR3 DNA reads TGTGCCAGCAGTATTCTATCGGGGGCTGGAAACACCATATATTTT.